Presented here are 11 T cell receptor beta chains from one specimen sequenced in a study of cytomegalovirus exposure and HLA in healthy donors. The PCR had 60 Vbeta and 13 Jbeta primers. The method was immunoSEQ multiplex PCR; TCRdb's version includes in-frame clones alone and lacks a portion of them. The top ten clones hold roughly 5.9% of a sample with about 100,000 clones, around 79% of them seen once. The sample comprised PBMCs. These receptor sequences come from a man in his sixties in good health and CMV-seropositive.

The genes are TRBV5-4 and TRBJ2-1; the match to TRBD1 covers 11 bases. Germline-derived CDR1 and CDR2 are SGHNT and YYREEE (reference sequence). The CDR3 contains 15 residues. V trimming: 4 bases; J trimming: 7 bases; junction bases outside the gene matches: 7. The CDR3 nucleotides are TGTGCCAGCAGCAAAGCCGGGACAGGGGGTAATGAGCAGTTCTTC. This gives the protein CASSKAGTGGNEQFF.

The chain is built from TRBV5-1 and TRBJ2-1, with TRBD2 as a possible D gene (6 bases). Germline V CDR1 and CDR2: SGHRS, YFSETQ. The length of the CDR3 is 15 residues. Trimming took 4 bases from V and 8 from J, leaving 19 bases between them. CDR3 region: CASSEKTRGRDEQFF. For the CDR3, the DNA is TGCGCCAGCAGCGAAAAAACGCGGGGCCGGGATGAGCAGTTCTTC.

In DNA form, the CDR3 reads TGTGCCAGTAGTTCCGTACCCGGGACACGGACTTACGAGCAGTACTTC. It yields the protein CASSSVPGTRTYEQYF. This sequence joins TRBV19 and TRBJ2-7, with D perhaps matching TRBD1 (6 bases). Germline CDR1 reads LNHDA; CDR2 reads SQIVND (reference sequence). Trimming took off 5 bases at V and 4 bases at J, with 21 bases between the two ends. The CDR3 runs to 16 residues.

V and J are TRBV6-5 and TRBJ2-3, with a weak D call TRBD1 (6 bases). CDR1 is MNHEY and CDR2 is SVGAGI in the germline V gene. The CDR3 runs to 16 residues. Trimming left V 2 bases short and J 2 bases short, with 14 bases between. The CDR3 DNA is TGTGCCAGCAGTTACAACAGGGTCCCCCCCACAGATACGCAGTATTTT. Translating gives CASSYNRVPPTDTQYF.

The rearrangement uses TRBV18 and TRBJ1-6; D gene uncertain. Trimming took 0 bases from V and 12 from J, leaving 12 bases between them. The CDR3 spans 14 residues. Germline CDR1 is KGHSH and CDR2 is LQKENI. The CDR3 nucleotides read TGTGCCAGCTCACCACCGACTCGTGGCGGACCCCTCCACTTT. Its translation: CASSPPTRGGPLHF.

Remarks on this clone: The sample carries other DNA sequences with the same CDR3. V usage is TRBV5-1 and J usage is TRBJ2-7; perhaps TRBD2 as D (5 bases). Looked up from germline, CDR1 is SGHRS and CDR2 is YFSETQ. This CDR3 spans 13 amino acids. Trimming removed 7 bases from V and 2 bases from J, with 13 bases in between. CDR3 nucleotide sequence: TGCGCCAGCTCTCTGGACGGGGCCTACGAGCAGTACTTC. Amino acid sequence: CASSLDGAYEQYF.

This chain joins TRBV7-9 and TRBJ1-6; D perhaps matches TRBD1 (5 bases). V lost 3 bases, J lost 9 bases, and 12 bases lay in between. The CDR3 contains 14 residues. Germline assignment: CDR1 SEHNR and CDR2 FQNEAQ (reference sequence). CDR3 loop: CASSLAGIGSPLHF. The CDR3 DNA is TGTGCCAGCAGCTTGGCAGGGATCGGTTCACCCCTCCACTTT.

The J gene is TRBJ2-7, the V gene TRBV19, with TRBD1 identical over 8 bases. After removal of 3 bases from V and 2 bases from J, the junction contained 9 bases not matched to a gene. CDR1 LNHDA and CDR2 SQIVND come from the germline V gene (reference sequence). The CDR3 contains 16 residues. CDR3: CASSIAGGIPPYEQYF. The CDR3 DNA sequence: TGTGCCAGTAGTATTGCAGGGGGCATTCCCCCCTACGAGCAGTACTTC.

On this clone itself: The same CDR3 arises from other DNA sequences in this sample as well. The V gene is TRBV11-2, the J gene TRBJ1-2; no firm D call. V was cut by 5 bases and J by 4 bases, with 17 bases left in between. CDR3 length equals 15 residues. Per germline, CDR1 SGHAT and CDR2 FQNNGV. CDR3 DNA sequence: TGTGCCAGCAGCACAGAACGGCGACTACTCTATGGCTACACCTTC. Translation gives CASSTERRLLYGYTF.

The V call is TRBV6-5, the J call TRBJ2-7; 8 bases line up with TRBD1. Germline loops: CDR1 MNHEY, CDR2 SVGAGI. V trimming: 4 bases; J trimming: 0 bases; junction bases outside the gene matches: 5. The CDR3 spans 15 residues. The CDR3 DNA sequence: TGTGCCAGCAGTTCCGCCGGACAGGGCTCCTACGAGCAGTACTTC. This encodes CASSSAGQGSYEQYF.

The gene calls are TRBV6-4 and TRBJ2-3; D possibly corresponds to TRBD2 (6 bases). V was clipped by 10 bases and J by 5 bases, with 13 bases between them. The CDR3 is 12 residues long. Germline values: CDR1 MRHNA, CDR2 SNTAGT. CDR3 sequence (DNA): TGTGCCACCCCGACCGGGGGAGATACGCAGTATTTT. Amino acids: CATPTGGDTQYF.